This T cell receptor (beta chain) was captured in a study of blood T cells in healthy people across ages. Primed by a sample-barcoded 5' primer and a J-beta primer mix, a second PCR proceeded for about 6 to 12 cycles. TCRdb reprocessed the 5' RACE reads via MiXCR and lists one record per CDR3 protein. This table holds hundreds of thousands of distinct CDR3 sequences, roughly 25% found once. Germline CDR1 SEHNR, CDR2 FQNEAQ (reference sequence). With 3 bases removed from V and 0 bases from J, the gap between germline ends came to 17 bases. The CDR3 runs to 17 residues. Donor samples were obtained from healthy Caucasian individuals from Russia, aged about 6 to 90. There were at least 6 micrograms of total RNA extracted from every sample. These sequences were also reported in another study, on T cells of mothers and their children.

The rearrangement joins TRBV7-9 to TRBJ1-2; D call uncertain. The specimen was blood. This TCR came from a boy younger than 18 in good health. The CDR3, as DNA: TGTGCCAGCAGCTTCGGACTCACCTCGCCCCCTAACTATGGCTACACCTTC. This translates into CASSFGLTSPPNYGYTF.